The 32 T cell receptor beta chains below all came from one sample that was sequenced in a study of molecular identifiers for immune sequencing clone quantification. TCRdb re-analysed the PCR reads in MiXCR, keeping a single row per CDR3 protein. Of about 630,000 distinct CDR3 sequences in the sample, 25% are singletons; the top ten hold 0.78%. Sequenced material: naive CD8+ T cells from blood, with Jurkat cell RNA spiked in. Subset meaning: FACS-sorted CD8+CD4-CCR7+CD45RA+ naive T cells. These receptors all come from a human donor in good health. Some libraries in this study had Jurkat cell RNA spiked in.

CDR3 nucleotide sequence: TGTGCCAGTAGTATGACAGGGTTTGGAGAAAAACTGTTTTTT. It is translated as CASSMTGFGEKLFF. The rearrangement links TRBV19 to TRBJ1-4; 7 bases match TRBD1. The V segment lost 3 bases and the J segment 8 bases; nucleotides outside the gene matches: 6. This CDR3 has 14 amino acids. The V gene's germline CDR1 is LNHDA and CDR2 SQIVND (reference sequence). The whole variable domain, remainder taken from reference TRBV19 and TRBJ1-4, is DGGITQSPKYLFRKEGQNVTLSCEQNLNHDAMYWYRQDPGQGLRLIYYSQIVNDFQKGDIAEGYSVSREKKESFPLTVTSAQKNPTAFYLCASSMTGFGEKLFFGSGTQLSVL.

This clonotype was recorded at least ten times. The rearrangement joins TRBV7-2 to TRBJ2-5, with 9 bases identical to TRBD2. The V and J ends lost 4 bases and 6 bases, in that order; junction bases with no gene match: 9. The germline gives CDR1 SGHTA, CDR2 FQGNSA. The CDR3 has 15 amino acids. The CDR3 DNA reads as TGTGCCAGCAGCTCTTACCTCGGACTAGCGAAGACCCAGTACTTC. This encodes CASSSYLGLAKTQYF.

The chain is built from TRBV7-6 and TRBJ2-7; TRBD2 might be the D (5 bases). The V end was cut by 0 bases, the J end by 5 bases, with 14 bases between. The CDR3 contains 15 residues. Germline CDR1 and CDR2: SGHVS and FNYEAQ. The CDR3 sequence is CASSLAPAAVNEQYF. The CDR3 DNA reads TGTGCCAGCAGCTTAGCCCCAGCGGCAGTGAACGAGCAGTACTTC.

The sample holds a few counts of this clonotype. The chain has TRBV19 and TRBJ2-7; D is possibly TRBD1 (6 bases). V was clipped by 5 bases and J by 3 bases, with 14 bases between them. The germline V gene encodes CDR1 LNHDA and CDR2 SQIVND (reference sequence). CDR3 size: 14 residues. The CDR3 DNA reads as TGTGCCAGTAGTCCGGGACACGGTCACTACGAGCAGTACTTC. Translated, it gives CASSPGHGHYEQYF.

In regard to this clonotype: A single base separates this from a much larger clone, so it may be a read error. The rearrangement links TRBV4-3 to TRBJ1-4; TRBD1 agrees at 11 bases. CDR3 length: 17 residues. The junction had 4 bases not matched to a gene; V was cut back by 1 base and J by 3 bases. The V gene's germline CDR1 is LGHNA and CDR2 YSLEER. The DNA of the CDR3 is TGCGCCAGCAGCCAAGGTGGACAGGGGGCCTCTAATGAAAAACTGTTTTTT. Its protein is CASSQGGQGASNEKLFF.

This clonotype was counted only a few times. The J gene is TRBJ1-5, the V gene TRBV28, with D maybe TRBD1 (5 bases). The CDR3 spans 14 residues. Germline CDR1 MDHEN, CDR2 SYDVKM. Trimming pared 2 bases from V and 6 bases from J, leaving 11 bases between. DNA of the CDR3: TGTGCCAGCAGTTTACAGGCAGGGACTCAGCCCCAGCATTTT. It is translated as CASSLQAGTQPQHF.

This clonotype was seen ten or more times. The chain recombines TRBV4-1 with TRBJ1-4; D unresolved. V lost 4 bases to trimming and J lost 6 bases, with 15 bases between them. From germline, CDR1 is MGHRA and CDR2 YSYEKL. The CDR3 has 15 residues. The CDR3 DNA follows: TGCGCCAGCAGCCTTCCCGAGGGCAGCCATGAAAAACTGTTTTTT. Encoded protein: CASSLPEGSHEKLFF.

The rearrangement links TRBV7-2 to TRBJ2-5; 7 bases match TRBD2. The CDR3 runs 15 residues. The germline gives CDR1 SGHTA, CDR2 FQGNSA. Trimming took 1 base from V and 7 from J; bases not matched to a gene: 9. The CDR3: CASSLEYISGGTQYF. In DNA, the CDR3 is TGTGCCAGCAGCTTAGAGTACATTTCGGGGGGGACCCAGTACTTC.

A note on this clonotype: At one boundary the junction diverges from the germline segment, which might be a read error. The CDR3 bases are TGTGCCGGCAGCTTGGACAGGAATCAGCCCCAGCATTTT. Amino acid sequence: CAGSLDRNQPQHF. The chain recombines TRBV5-6 with TRBJ1-5, with 7 bases lining up with TRBD1. Per germline, CDR1 SGHDT and CDR2 YYEEEE. This CDR3 region has 13 residues.

The chain combines TRBV6-2 or TRBV6-3 with TRBJ1-5; D is ambiguous. This CDR3 has 15 residues. CDR1 is MNHEY and CDR2 is SVGEGT in the germline V gene. Trimming left V 5 bases short and J 2 bases short, with 13 bases between. The CDR3 DNA reads as TGTGCCAGCAGTACCCAAGTCACTGGCAATCAGCCCCAGCATTTT. Amino acids: CASSTQVTGNQPQHF.

This sequence joins TRBV27 and TRBJ2-7; 7 bases agree with TRBD1. CDR3 length: 14 residues. Losses at the gene ends were 0 bases for V and 6 bases for J; bases not matched to a gene: 5. Germline CDR1 reads MNHEY; CDR2 reads SMNVEV (reference sequence). CDR3 loop: CASSLSPGQVEQYF. CDR3 bases: TGTGCCAGCAGTTTATCCCCCGGACAGGTCGAGCAGTACTTC.

This clonotype was observed many times. This chain uses TRBV28 with TRBJ2-7; 7 bases agree with TRBD1. After removal of 7 bases from V and 0 bases from J, the junction contained 9 bases not matched to a gene. Germline V CDR1 and CDR2: MDHEN, SYDVKM. The CDR3 has 15 residues. The CDR3 DNA reads as TGTGCCAGCATCTACAGGGGATCGCCCTCCTACGAGCAGTACTTC. Its translation: CASIYRGSPSYEQYF.

This clonotype was picked up many times. The V and J genes are TRBV14 and TRBJ2-3; no firm D call. Germline CDR1 is SGHDN and CDR2 is FVKESK. The CDR3 has 13 residues. Trimming cost V 4 bases and J 3 bases, with 8 bases left between them. The CDR3 is CASSLLLTDTQYF. The CDR3 nucleotides read TGTGCCAGCAGCCTCCTTTTGACAGATACGCAGTATTTT.

This clonotype was counted only a few times. The V gene is TRBV5-6, the J gene TRBJ1-1; no clear D gene. With 1 base removed from V and 10 bases from J, the gap between germline ends came to 8 bases. CDR3 length equals 11 residues. Per the germline V gene, CDR1 is SGHDT and CDR2 is YYEEEE. The CDR3 DNA is TGTGCCAGCAGCTTGTCAGGAGCAGCTTTCTTT. It is translated as CASSLSGAAFF.

Worth noting for this clonotype: Relative to the germline gene, one junction end is altered; a read error may explain this. The rearrangement uses TRBV12-3 or TRBV12-4 and TRBJ1-4; D call uncertain. The CDR3 consists of 11 residues. The CDR3 is CAGSLGEKLFF. The CDR3 nucleotides are TGTGCCGGCAGTTTGGGGGAAAAACTGTTTTTT.

With regard to this clonotype: A much larger clone is a single base away; this may be a read error. The chain recombines TRBV7-2 with TRBJ2-3, with D unresolved. Germline V CDR1 and CDR2: SGHTA, FQGNSA. Trimming pared 2 bases from V and 10 bases from J, leaving 10 bases between. The CDR3 sequence is 12 residues long. CDR3 sequence reads: CASSLSFEAQYF. Written as DNA, the CDR3 is TGTGCCAGCAGCTTATCTTTTGAGGCGCAGTATTTT.

This clonotype came up many times. The genes are TRBV29-1 and TRBJ1-5; no clear D. V was trimmed by 7 bases and J by 1 base, leaving 11 bases between them. CDR1 and CDR2 from the germline V gene are SQVTM and ANQGSEA. The CDR3 contains 13 residues. For the CDR3, the DNA is TGCAGCGCTGAGGAAGGGAGCAATCAGCCCCAGCATTTT. This translates into CSAEEGSNQPQHF.

This clonotype was detected only a few times. The chain employs TRBV5-5 and TRBJ1-1, with 10 bases fitting TRBD1. Germline-derived CDR1 and CDR2 are SGHKS and YYEKEE (reference sequence). V dropped 1 base and J dropped 1; count of bases not matched to a gene: 1. CDR3 size: 15 residues. Here the CDR3 DNA reads TGTGCCAGCAGCTTGTGGGACAGGGGGAACACTGAAGCTTTCTTT. This gives the protein CASSLWDRGNTEAFF.

The chain combines TRBV6-1 with TRBJ2-2, with 7 positions matching TRBD1. V trimming: 4 bases; J trimming: 2 bases; junction bases outside the gene matches: 10. Germline CDR1 is MNHNS and CDR2 is SASEGT. The CDR3 is made up of 17 amino acids. The CDR3 bases are TGTGCCAGCAGTGTAGAACCTGGACAGGCCAACACCGGGGAGCTGTTTTTT. Residues: CASSVEPGQANTGELFF.

This clonotype has just a few counts. The chain joins TRBV4-1 to TRBJ2-5; D perhaps matches TRBD2 (7 bases). Per the germline V gene, CDR1 is MGHRA and CDR2 is YSYEKL. Trimming removed 2 bases at V and 2 bases at J, with 12 bases between. The CDR3 is made up of 15 amino acids. The CDR3 region is CASSQLGGQQETQYF. Written as DNA, the CDR3 is TGCGCCAGCAGCCAATTGGGGGGGCAGCAAGAGACCCAGTACTTC.

This clonotype has a count of ten or more. The CDR3 reads CASSPSGNYEQYF. CDR3 DNA sequence: TGTGCCAGCAGCCCTAGCGGGAACTACGAGCAGTACTTC. The chain carries TRBV7-9 and TRBJ2-7; the match to TRBD2 covers 9 bases. The CDR3 is made up of 13 amino acids. Germline V CDR1 and CDR2: SEHNR, FQNEAQ (reference sequence). V gave up 5 bases and J gave up 3 bases; unmatched junction bases: 2. The full variable domain, in which reference TRBV7-9 and TRBJ2-7 provide the parts outside the CDR3, is DTGVSQNPRHKITKRGQNVTFRCDPISEHNRLYWYRQTLGQGPEFLTYFQNEAQLEKSRLLSDRFSAERPKGSFSTLEIQRTEQGDSAMYLCASSPSGNYEQYFGPGTRLTVT.

Ten or more counts support this clonotype. The rearrangement links TRBV5-4 to TRBJ1-1, with D maybe TRBD1 (5 bases). The germline V gene has CDR1 SGHNT and CDR2 YYREEE (reference sequence). V was shortened by 2 bases and J by 11 bases, with 16 bases between the two germline ends. The CDR3 extends over 13 amino acids. DNA for the CDR3: TGTGCCAGCAGCTTAGGGGTAGCGGGTGACGCTTTCTTT. Translated: CASSLGVAGDAFF.

This chain connects TRBV7-9 to TRBJ2-1, with D perhaps matching TRBD1 (5 bases). This CDR3 is built from 17 residues. Trimming removed 5 bases from V and 6 bases from J, with 23 bases in between. Per germline, CDR1 SEHNR and CDR2 FQNEAQ (reference sequence). CDR3 region: CASSPMPRQGMGNEQFF. CDR3 coding DNA: TGTGCCAGCAGCCCAATGCCCCGCCAGGGTATGGGCAATGAGCAGTTCTTC.

This clonotype was counted between two and nine times. V usage is TRBV4-1 and J usage is TRBJ2-7; 11 nucleotides agree with TRBD2. The trim removed 0 bases at V and 4 bases at J, leaving 8 bases unmatched. The CDR3 sequence is 17 residues long. Germline-derived CDR1 and CDR2 are MGHRA and YSYEKL. CDR3 sequence (DNA): TGCGCCAGCAGCCAAGATAGTAGCGGGGGGGCAATTTACGAGCAGTACTTC. Translated: CASSQDSSGGAIYEQYF.

This clonotype was counted at least ten times. J is TRBJ1-1 and V is TRBV7-6; D is uncertain. The CDR3 contains 16 residues. V lost 1 base to trimming and J lost 1 base, with 13 bases between them. CDR1 and CDR2 from the germline V gene are SGHVS and FNYEAQ. The CDR3 spells CASSLVHLPKNTEAFF. The CDR3 DNA reads TGTGCCAGCAGCTTAGTGCATTTGCCGAAGAACACTGAAGCTTTCTTT.

On this clonotype itself: One end of the junction is discordant with germline, which a read error may explain. The chain couples TRBV27 to TRBJ2-2; D possibly corresponds to TRBD1 (6 bases). Germline lookup yields CDR1 MNHEY and CDR2 SMNVEV (reference sequence). This CDR3 is built from 16 residues. CDR3 region: CARSSNLQGNTGELFF. The CDR3 DNA is TGTGCCAGGAGTTCCAACCTACAGGGGAACACCGGGGAGCTGTTTTTT.

The table lists this clonotype with a few counts. The genes are TRBV6-5 and TRBJ2-2, with 13 positions matching TRBD2. This CDR3 region has 16 residues. The ends lost 5 bases at V and 6 bases at J; junction bases unmatched: 6. Germline V gene sequence: CDR1 MNHEY, CDR2 SVGAGI. CDR3 sequence: CASSAWTSGRPGELFF. CDR3 sequence (DNA): TGTGCCAGCAGTGCATGGACTAGCGGGAGACCCGGGGAGCTGTTTTTT.

This clonotype occurred many times. The V gene is TRBV6-5, the J gene TRBJ2-6; D call uncertain. The CDR3 spans 15 residues. Trimming cost V 6 bases and J 4 bases, with 13 bases left between them. Germline CDR1 and CDR2: MNHEY and SVGAGI. The CDR3: CASRTSPTGANVLTF. CDR3 nucleotides: TGTGCCAGCAGAACGTCGCCAACGGGGGCCAACGTCCTGACTTTC.

Points on this clonotype: The CDR3 ends on some other residue instead of the conserved phenylalanine or tryptophan, so this is likely a read error. The V gene is TRBV9, the J gene TRBJ2-5; perhaps TRBD2 as D (6 bases). CDR1 and CDR2 from the germline V gene are SGDLS and YYNGEE. V was shortened by 0 bases and J by 9 bases, with 12 bases between the two germline ends. The CDR3 runs 13 residues. This chain's CDR3 is CASSVVPGGSQYL. The CDR3 DNA follows: TGTGCCAGCAGCGTAGTCCCTGGGGGGTCCCAGTACCTC.

The chain links TRBV25-1 to TRBJ2-1; D call uncertain. Trimming left V 1 base short and J 3 bases short, with 7 bases between. The CDR3 loop spans 14 amino acids. Germline lookup yields CDR1 MGHDK and CDR2 SYGVNS. The CDR3, as DNA: TGTGCCAGCAGTGAATCGGTAATCTACAATGAGCAGTTCTTC. It yields the protein CASSESVIYNEQFF.

Points on this clonotype: Since a much larger clone is just one base distant, this may be a read error. The chain's CDR3 is CASSEAFGGLGGIFTDSQYF. The CDR3 nucleotides read TGTGCCAGCAGTGAAGCTTTTGGGGGACTAGGGGGCATTTTCACAGATTCGCAGTATTTT. V gene TRBV2 combines with J gene TRBJ2-3, with D possibly being TRBD2 (8 bases). Germline V gene lookup returns CDR1 SNHLY and CDR2 FYNNEI. CDR3 length: 20 amino acids.

A word on this clonotype: An end of the junction does not agree with germline; a read error may underlie this. The CDR3 here is CASSLAGVTGSGANVLTF. The CDR3 DNA follows: TGTGCCAGCAGCTTGGCGGGAGTCACTGGTTCTGGGGCCAACGTCCTGACTTTC. This chain connects TRBV5-3 to TRBJ2-6; TRBD2 aligns across 7 bases. TRBV5-3 is given ORF status, its function remaining uncertain. The CDR3 loop spans 18 amino acids.